One T cell receptor beta chain is described in this entry. Sequencing used immunoSEQ multiplex PCR; TCRdb keeps in-frame clones, though not all of them. This table has about 31,000 clones, 87% appearing once. The CDR3 runs 12 residues. The V gene's germline CDR1 is SEHNR and CDR2 FQNEAQ (reference sequence). V was shortened by 4 bases and J by 11 bases, with 14 bases between the two germline ends. The sample belongs to a study of T cell changes during pregnancy in multiple sclerosis. The chain couples TRBV7-9 to TRBJ1-1; no reliable D call. The clonotype comes from a female donor with multiple sclerosis, enrolled in a pregnancy study. The sequences come from CD8+ T cells from peripheral blood mononuclear cells, collected in the first trimester of pregnancy. The CDR3 sequence is CASSSGKPWAFF. Here the CDR3 DNA reads TGTGCCAGCAGCTCGGGTAAGCCCTGGGCTTTCTTT.